This T cell receptor beta chain was captured by sequencing in a study of human T cells and chemical hapten exposure (dated by TCRdb to the early 2020s). As for the study more broadly: For sensitization, 2% DPC in acetone was applied to a 2 cm by 2 cm area of upper inner arm skin. Patients additionally received weekly therapeutic DPC doses to the scalp throughout the approximately 22-week study period. Patch testing was performed on the upper back with Finn chambers containing 0.01% DPC, and the patch tests were scored after 6 days according to International Contact Dermatitis Research Group standards. Most of the patients in the cohort were female, and the cohort covered alopecia areata with under or over 50% scalp involvement, alopecia totalis and alopecia universalis. Libraries were pooled for sequencing, and per-sample TCR yields varied mainly because of small differences in library volumes within the pool. The study tracked peripheral blood TCR repertoire changes in vivo during primary and secondary sensitization to the hapten diphenylcyclopropenone (DPC) in alopecia patients. Blood was sampled from patients pre-sensitization (week 0) and at 2, 6 and about 24 weeks after DPC sensitization. For TCR sequencing, blood came from 25 to 35 alopecia patients at anywhere from one to four time points (pre-sensitization, 2, 6 and 24 weeks). The research as a whole found: Compared with pre-sensitization or healthy control sets, expanded TCRs formed significantly more large CDR3 similarity clusters, which is consistent with antigen-driven responses. The number of PT1 expanded TCRs positively correlated with patch test score, significant at thresholds 8, 16 and 32 but not 4. Repeated subsampling changed both the strength of the expansion versus patch-test correlation and the threshold at which that correlation became significant. No change with DPC sensitization was found in the number of TCRs above 1 in 1000 frequency, and no evidence of global repertoire structure alterations was found. Alopecia, a presumed autoimmune disease, was present in all patients, so the immune response of the patients might differ from that of healthy individuals.

According to the study, the label for this sample's time point signals: patch test 1, 2 weeks after DPC sensitization. Taken with the paper, the label for treatment or condition translates to: therapeutic diphenylcyclopropenone sensitization with weekly scalp DPC. At every patch-test visit, the blood draw took place before the patch test was put on. To be eligible, patients had to be aged 18 to 70, diagnosed with alopecia and judged suitable for DPC therapy, while pregnant patients were excluded. Unfractionated whole blood was collected in Tempus Blood RNA tubes, and total RNA was extracted from that blood. This clonotype has at least ten counts. What antigen it recognizes has not been identified. The record has no base qualities; no much larger clone is one base away. The CDR3 starts with the cysteine, ends with the phenylalanine, and has 13 residues. This entry keeps only the CDR3 DNA: 39 bases, framed from base 1. The germline V gene encodes CDR1 SEHNR and CDR2 FQNEAQ (reference sequence). V loses 3 bases of germline sequence and J loses 2 bases, and the interval between the two ends is 8 bases.

Library method: RACE. Sequenced using a NextSeq 500. During library preparation, unique molecular identifiers were attached to individual cDNA molecules so that TCRs could be counted in a quantitative, reproducible way. For every blood RNA sample, sequencing covered both the TCR alpha and TCR beta chains. The published analysis was carried out like this. Samples had a median of 95,638 TCRs, with a range from about 23,224 to 690,600. V, J and CDR3 annotation of the TCR reads was carried out using the Decombinator software suite. For the PS versus PT1 abundance plots, all samples were subsampled to the same number of TCRs (28,000). Expanded TCRs were defined as absent before sensitization and observed at least eight times at the 2-week time point. The public reads were reanalyzed by TCRdb: fastp trimming at Q25, MiXCR alignment, in-frame beta chains only. One record per CDR3 amino acid sequence lists the most common genes and DNA. V and J calls and clone size were set by TCRdb, not the authors. The sample table records some 380,000 distinct CDR3 sequences; more than 4.5% of these occur just once. The leading ten clones occupy around 2.3% of the sample.

This TCR was recovered from a woman in her forties or fifties with alopecia areata. Some clones in this sample may be carry-over from other donors' samples. Sequencing was performed on whole blood, taken in connection with sensitization to the hapten diphenylcyclopropenone (DPC). The receptor chain draws on TRBV7-9 and TRBJ2-7; too little of a D gene remains to name it. The CDR3 region: CASSFSAAYEQYF. The DNA sequence follows: TGTGCCAGCAGCTTTTCGGCAGCCTACGAGCAGTACTTC.